This record covers a single T cell receptor beta chain. What it binds is unknown. These data originate in a study of T cell responses to AZD1222 COVID-19 vaccine. Study-level results: Nearly half of spike-specific TCRs reportedly go after variant regions that carry no mutations.

The repertoire was sequenced with immunoSEQ multiplex PCR; TCRdb's copy has only in-frame clones and lacks some. The top ten clones hold roughly 5% of a sample with about 90,000 clones, over 75% of them seen once. CDR3 size: 10 residues. Trimming shortened V by 6 bases and J by 7 bases, and 9 bases separated the two germline ends. The germline CDR1 and CDR2 sequences are SQVTM and ANQGSEA. Here the sequenced sample was peripheral blood, taken 28 days after the second AZD1222 dose. The rearrangement links TRBV29-1 to TRBJ1-2; no firm D call. The TCR originated in an adult who received the AZD1222 COVID-19 vaccine. This CDR3 reads CSVEAGGYTF. The CDR3 DNA reads as TGCAGCGTCGAGGCGGGTGGCTACACCTTC.